What follows is one T cell receptor beta chain and its context. The germline CDR1 and CDR2 sequences are LNHDA and SQIVND (reference sequence). Between the trimmed V and J ends, which lost 3 bases and 6 bases, there was a span of 9 bases. The CDR3 contains 13 residues. Profiling relied on immunoSEQ multiplex PCR, and the TCRdb table lists in-frame clones only, not all of them. This sample has 110,000 or so clones; about 70% occur once, and the top ten carry 20% to 25%. This sample was included in a study of shared clonotypes between healthy human individuals. CD8 memory was a combination of CD45RO+ cells and CCR7-negative CD45RA+ TemRA cells.

The chain employs TRBV19 and TRBJ2-1; D call uncertain. The source is a woman aged 25 to 39 in good health. The specimen was memory CD8+ T cells sorted from blood. Subset reported: CD45RO+ cells pooled with CCR7-negative TemRA cells. CDR3 sequence: CASSMRSANEQFF. DNA of the CDR3: TGTGCCAGTAGTATGCGCTCCGCCAATGAGCAGTTCTTC.